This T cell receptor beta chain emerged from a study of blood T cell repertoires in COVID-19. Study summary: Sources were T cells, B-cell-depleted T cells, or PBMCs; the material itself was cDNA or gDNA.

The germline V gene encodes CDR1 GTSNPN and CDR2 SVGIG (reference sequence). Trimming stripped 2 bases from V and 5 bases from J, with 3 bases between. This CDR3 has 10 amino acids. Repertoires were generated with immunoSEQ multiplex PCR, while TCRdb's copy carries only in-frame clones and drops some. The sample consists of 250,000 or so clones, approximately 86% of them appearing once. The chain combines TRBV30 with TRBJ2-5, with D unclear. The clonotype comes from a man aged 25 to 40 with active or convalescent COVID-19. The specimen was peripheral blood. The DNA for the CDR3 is TGTGCCTGGAGTCGGGAGACCCAGTACTTC. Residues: CAWSRETQYF.